This record looks at one TCR beta chain sequence and its context. Its antigen is as yet unknown. The data originate from a study of shared clonotypes between healthy human individuals. Broader study findings: Genetic and exposure-history diversity was limited by the small donor number. Non-shared clonotypes displayed generation probabilities falling below those of clonotypes present in all four donors.

On sorted subsets, replicate PCRs used 200 to 250 ng DNA, or 27,000 or so T cell genomes. The table came from immunoSEQ multiplex PCR; TCRdb's copy has only in-frame clones and leaves some out. The sample has about 2 million clones; about 95% are singletons. The V segment lost 4 bases and the J segment 7 bases; nucleotides outside the gene matches: 3. CDR1 is MDHEN, CDR2 SYDVKM, per germline. CDR3 size: 13 residues. Cells designated naive CD8 were CD45RO-negative and were positively selected for CCR7, with terminally differentiated effector memory CD45RA+ cells excluded. This sequence joins TRBV28 and TRBJ1-2; 10 positions match TRBD1. The sample was naive CD8+ T cells sorted from blood. This TCR was sampled from a man aged 18 to 29 in good health. CDR3 protein: CASSYDRGPGYTF. The CDR3 coding sequence is TGTGCCAGCAGTTATGACAGGGGGCCTGGCTACACCTTC.